The present TCR beta chain was sequenced within a study of T cells after yellow fever vaccination. The CDR3 has 14 amino acids. V was pared by 7 bases and J by 4 bases, with 17 bases between. The V gene's germline CDR1 is MNHEY and CDR2 SVGEGT. One entry per CDR3 protein, called by TCRdb with MiXCR from the 5' RACE reads. This sample has more than 95,000 distinct CDR3 sequences, with about 8.2% found just once. General study points: Compared with primary, the secondary response was weaker and peaked at day 5, not 15. FACS-sorted repertoires might harbor abundant contaminating clonotypes from the bulk population. Primary-vaccination clones mostly resurfaced post-booster (96% CD4, 85% to 90% CD8).

Many counts were recorded for this clonotype. Its antigen is not identified. This receptor was identified in a man between 18 and 29 years old who received the YFV17D yellow fever vaccine. The chain employs TRBV6-2 or TRBV6-3 and TRBJ2-7; D not certain. Sequencing used CD8+ T cells sorted from PBMCs, obtained on the day of the yellow fever booster vaccination. The CDR3 nucleotides read TGTGCCAGCAACCGGGCCCCGGGTCGGTACGAGCAGTACTTC. It translates to CASNRAPGRYEQYF.